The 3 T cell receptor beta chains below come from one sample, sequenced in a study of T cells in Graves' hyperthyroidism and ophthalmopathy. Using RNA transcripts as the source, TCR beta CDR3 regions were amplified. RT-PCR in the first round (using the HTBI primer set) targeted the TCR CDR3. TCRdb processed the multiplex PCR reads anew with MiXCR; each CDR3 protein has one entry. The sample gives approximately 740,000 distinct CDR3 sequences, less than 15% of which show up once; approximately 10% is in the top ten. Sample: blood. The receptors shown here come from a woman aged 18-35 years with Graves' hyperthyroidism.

The CDR3 loop reads CATSDTASGSYQPQHF. Written as DNA, the CDR3 is TGTGCCACCAGTGATACGGCGTCGGGTTCCTATCAGCCCCAGCATTTT. The chain couples TRBV24-1 to TRBJ1-5; D gene ambiguous. Germline loops: CDR1 KGHDR, CDR2 SFDVKD. V lost 3 bases to trimming and J lost 5 bases, with 16 bases between them. The CDR3 is made up of 16 amino acids.

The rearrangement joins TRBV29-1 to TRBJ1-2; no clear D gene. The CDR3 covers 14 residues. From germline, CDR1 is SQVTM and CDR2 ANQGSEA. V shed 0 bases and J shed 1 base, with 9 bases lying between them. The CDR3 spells CSVEDTDGNYGYTF. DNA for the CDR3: TGCAGCGTTGAAGACACAGACGGTAACTATGGCTACACCTTC.

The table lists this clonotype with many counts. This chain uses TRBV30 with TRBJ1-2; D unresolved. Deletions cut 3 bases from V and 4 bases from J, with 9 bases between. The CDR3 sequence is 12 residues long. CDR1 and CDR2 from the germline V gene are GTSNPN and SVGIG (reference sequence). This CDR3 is CAWSVLRYGYTF. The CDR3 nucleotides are TGTGCCTGGAGCGTCCTTCGCTATGGCTACACCTTC. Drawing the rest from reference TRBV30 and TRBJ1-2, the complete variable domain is SQTIHQWPATLVQPVGSPLSLECTVEGTSNPNLYWYRQAAGRGLQLLFYSVGIGQISSEVPQNLSASRPQDRQFILSSKKLLLSDSGFYLCAWSVLRYGYTFGSGTRLTVV.